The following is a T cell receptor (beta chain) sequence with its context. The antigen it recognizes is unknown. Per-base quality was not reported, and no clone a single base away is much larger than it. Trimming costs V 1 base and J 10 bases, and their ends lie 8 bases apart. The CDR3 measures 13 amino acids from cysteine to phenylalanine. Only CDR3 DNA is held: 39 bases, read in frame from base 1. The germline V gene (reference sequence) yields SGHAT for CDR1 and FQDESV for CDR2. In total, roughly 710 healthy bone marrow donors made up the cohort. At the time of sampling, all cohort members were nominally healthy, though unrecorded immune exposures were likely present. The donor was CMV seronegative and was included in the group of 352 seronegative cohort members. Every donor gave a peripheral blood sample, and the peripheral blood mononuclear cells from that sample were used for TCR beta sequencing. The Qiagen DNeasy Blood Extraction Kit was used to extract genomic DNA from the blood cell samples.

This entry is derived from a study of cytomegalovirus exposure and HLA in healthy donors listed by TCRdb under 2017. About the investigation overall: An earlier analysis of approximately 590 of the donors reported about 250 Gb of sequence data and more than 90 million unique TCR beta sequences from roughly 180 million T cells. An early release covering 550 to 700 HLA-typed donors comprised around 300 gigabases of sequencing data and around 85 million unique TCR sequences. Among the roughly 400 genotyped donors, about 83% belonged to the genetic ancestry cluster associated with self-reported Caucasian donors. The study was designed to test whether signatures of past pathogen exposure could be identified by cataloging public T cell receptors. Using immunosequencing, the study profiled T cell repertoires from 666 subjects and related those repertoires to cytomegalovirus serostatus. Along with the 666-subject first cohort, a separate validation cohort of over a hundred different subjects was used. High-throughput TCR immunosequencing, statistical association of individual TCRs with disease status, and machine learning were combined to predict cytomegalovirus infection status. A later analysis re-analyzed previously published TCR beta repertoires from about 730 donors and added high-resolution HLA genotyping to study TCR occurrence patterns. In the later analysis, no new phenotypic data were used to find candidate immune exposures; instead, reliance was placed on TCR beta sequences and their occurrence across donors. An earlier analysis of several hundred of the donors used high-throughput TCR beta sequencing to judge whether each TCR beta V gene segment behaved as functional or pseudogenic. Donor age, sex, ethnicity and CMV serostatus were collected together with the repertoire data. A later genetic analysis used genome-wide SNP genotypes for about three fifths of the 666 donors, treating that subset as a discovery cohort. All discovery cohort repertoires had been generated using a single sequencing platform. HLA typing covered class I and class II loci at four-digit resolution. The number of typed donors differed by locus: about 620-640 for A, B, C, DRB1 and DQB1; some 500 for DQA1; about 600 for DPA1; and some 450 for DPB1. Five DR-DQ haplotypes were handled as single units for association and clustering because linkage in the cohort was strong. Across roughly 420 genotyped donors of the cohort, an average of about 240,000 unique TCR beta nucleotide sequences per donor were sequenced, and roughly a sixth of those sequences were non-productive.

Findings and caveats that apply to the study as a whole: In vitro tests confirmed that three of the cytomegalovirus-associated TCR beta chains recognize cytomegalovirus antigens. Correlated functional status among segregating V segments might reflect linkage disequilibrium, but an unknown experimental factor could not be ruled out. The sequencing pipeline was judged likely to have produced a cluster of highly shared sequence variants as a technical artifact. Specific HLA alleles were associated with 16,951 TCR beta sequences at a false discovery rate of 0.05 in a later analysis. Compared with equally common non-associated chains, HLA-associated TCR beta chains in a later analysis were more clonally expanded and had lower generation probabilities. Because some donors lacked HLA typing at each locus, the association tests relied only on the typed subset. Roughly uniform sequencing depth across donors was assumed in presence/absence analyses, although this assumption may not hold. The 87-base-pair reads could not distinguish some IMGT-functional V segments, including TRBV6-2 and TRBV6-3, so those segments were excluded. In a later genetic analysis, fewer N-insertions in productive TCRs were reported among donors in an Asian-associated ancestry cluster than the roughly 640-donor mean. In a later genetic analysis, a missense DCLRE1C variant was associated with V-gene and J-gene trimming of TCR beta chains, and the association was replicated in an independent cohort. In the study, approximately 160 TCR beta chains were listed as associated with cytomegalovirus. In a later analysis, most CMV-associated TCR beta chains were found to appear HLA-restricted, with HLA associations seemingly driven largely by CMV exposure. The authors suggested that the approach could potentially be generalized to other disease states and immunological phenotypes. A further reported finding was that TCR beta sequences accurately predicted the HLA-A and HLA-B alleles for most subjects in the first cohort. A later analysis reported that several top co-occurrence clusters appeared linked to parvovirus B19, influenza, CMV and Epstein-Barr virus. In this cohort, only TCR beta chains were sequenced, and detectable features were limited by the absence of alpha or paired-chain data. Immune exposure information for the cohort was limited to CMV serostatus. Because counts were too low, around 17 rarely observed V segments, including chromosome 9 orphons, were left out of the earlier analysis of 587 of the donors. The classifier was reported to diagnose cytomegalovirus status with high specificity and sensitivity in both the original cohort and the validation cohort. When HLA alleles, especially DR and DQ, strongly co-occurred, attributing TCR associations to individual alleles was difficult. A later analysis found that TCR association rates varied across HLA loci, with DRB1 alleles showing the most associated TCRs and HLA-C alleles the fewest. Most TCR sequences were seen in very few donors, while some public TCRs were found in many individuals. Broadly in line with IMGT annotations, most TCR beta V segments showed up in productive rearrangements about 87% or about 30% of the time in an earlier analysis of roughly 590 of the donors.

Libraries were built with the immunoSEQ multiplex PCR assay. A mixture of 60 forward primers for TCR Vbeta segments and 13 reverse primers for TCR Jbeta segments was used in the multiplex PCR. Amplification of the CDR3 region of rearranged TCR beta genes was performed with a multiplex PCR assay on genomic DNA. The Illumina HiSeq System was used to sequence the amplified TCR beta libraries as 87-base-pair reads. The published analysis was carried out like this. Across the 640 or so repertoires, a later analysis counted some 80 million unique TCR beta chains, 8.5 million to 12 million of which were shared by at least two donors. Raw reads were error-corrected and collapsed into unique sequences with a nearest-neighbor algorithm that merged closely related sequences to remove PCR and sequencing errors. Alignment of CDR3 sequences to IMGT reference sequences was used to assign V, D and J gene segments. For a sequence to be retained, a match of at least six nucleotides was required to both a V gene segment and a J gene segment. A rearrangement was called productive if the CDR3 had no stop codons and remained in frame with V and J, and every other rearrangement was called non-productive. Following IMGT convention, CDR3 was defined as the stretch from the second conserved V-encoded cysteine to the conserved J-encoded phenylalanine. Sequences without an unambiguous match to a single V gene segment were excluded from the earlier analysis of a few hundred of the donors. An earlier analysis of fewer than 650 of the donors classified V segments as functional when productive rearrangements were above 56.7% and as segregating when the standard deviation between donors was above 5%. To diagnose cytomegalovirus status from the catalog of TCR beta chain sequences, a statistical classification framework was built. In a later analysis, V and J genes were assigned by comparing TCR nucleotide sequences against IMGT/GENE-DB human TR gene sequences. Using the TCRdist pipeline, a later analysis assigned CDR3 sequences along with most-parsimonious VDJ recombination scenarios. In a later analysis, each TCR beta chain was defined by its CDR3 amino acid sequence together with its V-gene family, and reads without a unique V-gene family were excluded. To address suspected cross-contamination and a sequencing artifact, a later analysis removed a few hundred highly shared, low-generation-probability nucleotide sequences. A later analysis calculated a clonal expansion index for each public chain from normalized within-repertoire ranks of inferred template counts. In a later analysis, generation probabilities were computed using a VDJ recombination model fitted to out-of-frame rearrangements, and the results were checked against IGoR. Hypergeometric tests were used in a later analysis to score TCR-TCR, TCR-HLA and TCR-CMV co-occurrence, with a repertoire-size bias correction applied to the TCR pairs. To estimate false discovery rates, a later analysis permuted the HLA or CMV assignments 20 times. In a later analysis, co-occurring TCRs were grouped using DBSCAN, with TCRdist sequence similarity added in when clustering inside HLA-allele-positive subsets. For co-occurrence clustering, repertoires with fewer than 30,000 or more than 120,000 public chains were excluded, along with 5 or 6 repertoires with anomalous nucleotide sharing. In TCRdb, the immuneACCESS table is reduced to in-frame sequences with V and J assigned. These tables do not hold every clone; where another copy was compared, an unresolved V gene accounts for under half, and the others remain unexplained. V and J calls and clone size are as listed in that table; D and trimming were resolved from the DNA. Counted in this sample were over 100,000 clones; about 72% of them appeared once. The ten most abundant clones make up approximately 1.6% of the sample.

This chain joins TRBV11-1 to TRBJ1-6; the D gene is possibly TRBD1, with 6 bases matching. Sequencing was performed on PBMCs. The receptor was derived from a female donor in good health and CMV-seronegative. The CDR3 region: CASSLEGDSPLHF. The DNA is TGTGCCAGCAGCTTAGAGGGGGACTCACCCCTCCACTTT.